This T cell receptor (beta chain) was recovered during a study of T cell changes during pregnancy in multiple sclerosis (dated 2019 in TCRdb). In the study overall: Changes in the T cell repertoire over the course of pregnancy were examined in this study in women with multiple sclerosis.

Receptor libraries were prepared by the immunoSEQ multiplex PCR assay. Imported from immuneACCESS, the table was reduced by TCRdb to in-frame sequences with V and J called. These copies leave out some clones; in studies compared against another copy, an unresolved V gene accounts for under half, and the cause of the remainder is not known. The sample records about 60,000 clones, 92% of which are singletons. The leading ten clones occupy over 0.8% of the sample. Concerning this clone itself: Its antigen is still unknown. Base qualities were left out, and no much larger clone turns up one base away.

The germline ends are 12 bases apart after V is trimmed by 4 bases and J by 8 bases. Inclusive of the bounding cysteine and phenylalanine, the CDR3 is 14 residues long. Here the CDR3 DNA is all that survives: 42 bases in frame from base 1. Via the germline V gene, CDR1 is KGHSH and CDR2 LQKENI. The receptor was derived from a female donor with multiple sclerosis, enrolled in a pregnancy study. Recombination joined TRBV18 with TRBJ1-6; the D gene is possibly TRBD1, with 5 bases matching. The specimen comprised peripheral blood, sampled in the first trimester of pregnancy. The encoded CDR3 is CASSRAGDDSPLHF. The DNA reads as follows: TGTGCCAGCTCACGGGCGGGGGATGATTCACCCCTCCACTTT.